This T cell receptor beta chain derives from a study of shared clonotypes between healthy human individuals. On this clone itself: The antigen is unknown.

Study-level results: Donor scarcity curtailed the genetic and exposure-history diversity represented herein. Depth of sequencing was expected to influence donor clonotype sharing. Naive subsets usually exceeded memory subsets in estimated richness.

Sequenced by immunoSEQ multiplex PCR; TCRdb stores in-frame clones only, minus some. The repertoire includes under 650,000 clones, about 96% of them detected once, and less than 0.06% sits in the top ten. The CDR3 runs to 13 residues. Between the trimmed V and J ends, which lost 5 bases and 5 bases, there was a span of 10 bases. The germline gives CDR1 KGHSH, CDR2 LQKENI. The J gene is TRBJ1-5, the V gene TRBV18, with D unresolved. The specimen sequenced was naive CD4+ T cells sorted from blood. The sample's subset: CD45RA+ positively selected. This clonotype was obtained from a woman aged 25-40 years in good health. The CDR3 sequence: CASSAFEDQPQHF. CDR3 nucleotide sequence: TGTGCCAGCTCAGCCTTCGAGGATCAGCCCCAGCATTTT.